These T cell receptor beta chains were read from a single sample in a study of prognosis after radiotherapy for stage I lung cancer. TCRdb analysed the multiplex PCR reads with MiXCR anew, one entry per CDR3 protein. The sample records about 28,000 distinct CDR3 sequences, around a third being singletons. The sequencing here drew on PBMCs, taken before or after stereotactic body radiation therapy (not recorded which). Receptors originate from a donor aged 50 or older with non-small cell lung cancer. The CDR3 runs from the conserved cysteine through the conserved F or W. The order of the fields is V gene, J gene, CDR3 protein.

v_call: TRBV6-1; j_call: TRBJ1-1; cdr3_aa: CAGKTDTEAFF
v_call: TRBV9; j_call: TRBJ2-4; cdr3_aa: CASSPGQSASKNIQYF
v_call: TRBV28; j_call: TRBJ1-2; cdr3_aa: CASSHSGTGVYGYTF
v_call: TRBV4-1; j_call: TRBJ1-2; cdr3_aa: CASSQDQGGNYGYTF
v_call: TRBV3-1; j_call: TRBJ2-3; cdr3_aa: CASSQERAGVVADTQYF
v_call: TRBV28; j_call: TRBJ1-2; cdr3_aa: CASSLSVGGVGYTF
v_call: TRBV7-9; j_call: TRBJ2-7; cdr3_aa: CAGSLSGLGTEQYF
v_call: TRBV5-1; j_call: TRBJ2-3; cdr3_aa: CSSRGTGGLSSTDTQYF
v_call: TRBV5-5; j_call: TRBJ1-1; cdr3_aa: CASSLRQAAGSFEAFF
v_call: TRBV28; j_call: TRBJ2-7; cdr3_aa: CASSFQGYEQYF
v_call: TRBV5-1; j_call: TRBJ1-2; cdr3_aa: CASSSNSLYGYTF
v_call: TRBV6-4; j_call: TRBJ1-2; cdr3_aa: CASSDGHTDRRYGYTF
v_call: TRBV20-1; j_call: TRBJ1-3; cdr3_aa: CSAREGQGGNTIYF
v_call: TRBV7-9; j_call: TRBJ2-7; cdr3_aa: CASSLNTAYEQYF
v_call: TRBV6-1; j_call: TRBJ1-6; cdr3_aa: CASSEVRVSPLHF
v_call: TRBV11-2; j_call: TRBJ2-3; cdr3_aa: CASADNLRTNKYTDTQYF
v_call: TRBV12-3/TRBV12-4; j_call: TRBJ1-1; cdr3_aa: CASSLRGIGDTEAFF
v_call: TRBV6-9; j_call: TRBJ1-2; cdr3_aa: CASSWQCRDGYTF
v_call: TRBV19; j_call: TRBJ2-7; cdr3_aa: CAVGGDYEQYF
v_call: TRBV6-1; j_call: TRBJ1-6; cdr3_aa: CASLEVGNSHIHF
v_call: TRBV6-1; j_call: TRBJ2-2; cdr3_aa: CASSPPLAFLRYRENTGELFF
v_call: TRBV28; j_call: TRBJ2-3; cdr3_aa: CASSLSTSAGRTDTQYF
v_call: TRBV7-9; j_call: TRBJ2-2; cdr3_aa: CASSLVPSGGANTGELFF
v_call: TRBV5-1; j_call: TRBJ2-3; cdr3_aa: CASSWSRPGRGRDTKYF
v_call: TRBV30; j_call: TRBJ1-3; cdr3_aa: CAWRQGAQGNTIYF
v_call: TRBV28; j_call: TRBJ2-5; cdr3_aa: CASSLGETQYF
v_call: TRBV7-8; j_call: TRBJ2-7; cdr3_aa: CASSTRADEQYF
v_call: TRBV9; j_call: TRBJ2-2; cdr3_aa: CASSSRQGAGGELFF
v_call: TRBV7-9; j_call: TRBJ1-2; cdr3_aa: CASSLDRGDYGYTF
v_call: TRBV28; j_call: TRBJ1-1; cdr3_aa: CASRATGRAFF
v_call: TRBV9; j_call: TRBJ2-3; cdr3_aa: CASSVAAGGVTDTQYF
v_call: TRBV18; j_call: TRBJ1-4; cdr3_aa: CASSASGTANNEKLFF
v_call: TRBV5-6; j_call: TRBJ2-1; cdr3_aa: CASSLAEIYNEQFF
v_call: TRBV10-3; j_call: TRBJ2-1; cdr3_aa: CAISESKGPSSYNEQFF
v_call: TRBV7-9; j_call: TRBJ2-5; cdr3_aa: CASSRTGGETQYF
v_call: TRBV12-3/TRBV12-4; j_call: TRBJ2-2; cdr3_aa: CASSFTLENTGELFF
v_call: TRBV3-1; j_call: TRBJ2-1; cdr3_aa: CASSPQGLPGNEQFF
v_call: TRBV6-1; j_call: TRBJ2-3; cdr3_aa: CASSRRDLGTDTQYF
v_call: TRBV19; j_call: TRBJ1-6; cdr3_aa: CASKGRGRNSPLHF
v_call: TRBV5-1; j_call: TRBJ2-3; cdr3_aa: CASSLKGGQGTDTQYF
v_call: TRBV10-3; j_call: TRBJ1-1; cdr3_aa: CAISAVNTEAFF
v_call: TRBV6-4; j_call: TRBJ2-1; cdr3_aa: CASSDTGGSYNEQFF
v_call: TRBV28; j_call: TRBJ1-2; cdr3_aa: CASSLGQYGYTF
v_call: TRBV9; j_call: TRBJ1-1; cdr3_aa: CASSPLTGPPEAFF
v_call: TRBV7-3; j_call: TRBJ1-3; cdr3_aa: CASSLLWSGDSLRDTIYF
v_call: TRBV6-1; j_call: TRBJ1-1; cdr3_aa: CASRLYRGDTEAFF
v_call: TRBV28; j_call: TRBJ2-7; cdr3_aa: CASSSSGSVGAYEQYF
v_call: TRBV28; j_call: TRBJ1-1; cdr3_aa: CASRFLPRDSRPFF